Listed here is a single T cell receptor beta chain. In the original processing: Estimated nucleated cell counts came from reference gene primer amplification. The repertoire was sequenced with immunoSEQ multiplex PCR; TCRdb's copy has only in-frame clones and lacks some. That table is the source of V, J and clone size, and D and trimming were worked out from the DNA. The table records 95,000 to 100,000 clones, approximately 92% of them present only once. The CDR3 is 19 residues long. V was shortened by 5 bases and J by 0 bases, with 23 bases between the two germline ends. Germline V gene data show CDR1 as SGHNT and CDR2 as YENEEA. The data originate from a study of blood T cell repertoires in COVID-19. Study-wide background: PBMCs, B-cell-depleted T cells, or T cells provided the cDNA or gDNA that made up the material.

The sample was peripheral blood. This receptor was taken from a man in his fifties or sixties with active COVID-19. The V and J genes are TRBV11-3 and TRBJ1-5, with a tentative D call TRBD1 (6 bases). CDR3 sequence: CASSLIQGRSHNSNQPQHF. DNA for the CDR3: TGTGCCAGCAGCCTAATACAGGGTCGGTCGCATAATAGCAATCAGCCCCAGCATTTT. Full variable domain (rest looked up from reference TRBV11-3 and TRBJ1-5): EAGVVQSPRYKIIEKKQPVAFWCNPISGHNTLYWYLQNLGQGPELLIRYENEEAVDDSQLPKDRFSAERLKGVDSTLKIQPAELGDSAVYLCASSLIQGRSHNSNQPQHFGDGTRLSIL.